Below are 3 T cell receptor beta chains sequenced from a single sample in a study of T cells in Graves' hyperthyroidism and ophthalmopathy (dated by TCRdb to between 2019 and 2020). The library was prepared using multiplex PCR. The reads were generated on an Illumina HiSeq 2000. Amplification of TCR beta CDR3 regions was carried out from RNA transcripts. A first-round RT-PCR of the TCR CDR3 used the HTBI primer set with the Qiagen OneStep RT-PCR kit. TCRdb took the public reads, trimmed them with fastp at Q25, ran MiXCR for clone calling and kept in-frame beta chains. Every entry covers one CDR3 protein and lists the most common genes and DNA from its rows. A total of 350,000 or so distinct CDR3 sequences appear in this sample, approximately 18% of them only once. 30% to 35% of the sample belongs to the ten largest clones. Sequencing was carried out using blood. Source of these receptors: a woman in her twenties or thirties with Graves' hyperthyroidism that later progressed to Graves' ophthalmopathy.

This clonotype turned up a few times. The chain combines TRBV6-1 with TRBJ2-1; no reliable D call. Germline CDR1 reads MNHNS; CDR2 reads SASEGT. Trimming took off 3 bases at V and 4 bases at J, with 10 bases between the two ends. The CDR3 is 14 residues long. The CDR3 region is CASSDSQEYNEQFF. CDR3 sequence (DNA): TGTGCCAGCAGTGATTCTCAGGAATACAATGAGCAGTTCTTC.

This clonotype was counted at least ten times. The V gene is TRBV12-3 or TRBV12-4, the J gene TRBJ1-2; 7 nucleotides line up with TRBD1. V shed 6 bases and J 4 bases; nucleotides not matched to a gene: 11. The CDR3 runs to 15 residues. CDR3 nucleotide sequence: TGTGCCAGCAGACCCCGGCAAGGGGGCATCTATGGCTACACCTTC. Its protein product is CASRPRQGGIYGYTF.

Many counts were recorded for this clonotype. The rearrangement joins TRBV11-2 to TRBJ2-3; tentative D call: TRBD2 (7 bases). The ends were cut back, 2 bases at V and 4 bases at J, with 16 bases in the middle. CDR1 SGHAT and CDR2 FQNNGV come from the germline V gene. The CDR3 sequence is 16 residues long. The CDR3 DNA reads as TGTGCCAGCAGCTTATGGGGGGGCGATTCTCCAGATACGCAGTATTTT. Its translation is CASSLWGGDSPDTQYF.